This T cell receptor beta chain came from a study of cytomegalovirus exposure and HLA in healthy donors (dated by TCRdb to between 2016 and 2019). At the level of the whole study: An earlier analysis of approximately 640 of the donors reported about 290 Gb of sequence data and about 100 million unique TCR beta sequences from roughly 180 million T cells. Donor age, sex, ethnicity and CMV serostatus were collected together with the repertoire data. About 310 gigabases of sequencing data and roughly 90 million unique TCR sequences were included in an early release covering roughly 600 HLA-typed donors. An earlier analysis of some 500 of the donors used high-throughput TCR beta sequencing to judge whether each TCR beta V gene segment behaved as functional or pseudogenic. Among some 400 genotyped donors of the cohort, an average of around 220,000 unique TCR beta nucleotide sequences was sequenced per donor, of which about 19% were non-productive. The study profiled the T cell repertoires of 550 to 700 subjects by immunosequencing and related them to cytomegalovirus serostatus. About five DR-DQ haplotypes were handled as single units for association and clustering, since linkage in the cohort was strong. In a later genetic analysis, genome-wide SNP genotypes for about three fifths of the 666 donors were used, and that subset was treated as a discovery cohort. Class I and class II HLA loci were covered by the typing at four-digit resolution. The number of donors typed differed by locus, with about 629-640 for A, B, C, DRB1 and DQB1, more than 500 for DQA1, approximately 580 for DPA1, and around 460 for DPB1. In addition to the first cohort of roughly 670 subjects, a separate validation cohort of some 120 different subjects was used. A later analysis re-examined previously published TCR beta repertoires from 600 to 700 donors and added high-resolution HLA genotyping to investigate patterns of TCR occurrence. The genetic ancestry cluster associated with self-reported Caucasian donors included 81% of the roughly 400 genotyped donors. The aim of the study was to test whether cataloging public T cell receptors could identify signatures of past pathogen exposure. Rather than drawing on any new phenotypic data, the later analysis identified candidate immune exposures from TCR beta sequences and the way those sequences occurred across donors. The study combined high-throughput TCR immunosequencing, statistical association of individual TCRs with disease status, and machine learning to predict cytomegalovirus infection status. Every discovery cohort repertoire had been produced on one sequencing platform. General findings and caveats noted by the study authors: In a later genetic analysis, fewer N-insertions in productive TCRs were reported among donors in an Asian-associated ancestry cluster than the roughly 640-donor mean. At a false discovery rate of 0.05, a later analysis linked roughly 17,000 TCR beta sequences to specific HLA alleles. In a later analysis, HLA-associated TCR beta chains showed more clonal expansion and lower generation probabilities than non-associated chains that were equally common. About 17 rarely observed V segments, including chromosome 9 orphons, were excluded from the earlier analysis of approximately 600 of the donors because counts were too low. In a later analysis, the rate of TCR association differed among HLA loci, with DRB1 alleles having the most associated TCRs and HLA-C alleles having the fewest. Cytomegalovirus status was reported to be diagnosed by the classifier with high specificity and sensitivity in both the original and validation cohorts. In this cohort, only TCR beta chains were sequenced, and detectable features were limited by the absence of alpha or paired-chain data. Most TCR sequences were seen in very few donors, while some public TCRs were found in many individuals. A total of 164 TCR beta chains were listed by the study as associated with cytomegalovirus. In a later analysis, several top co-occurrence clusters were reported to appear linked to parvovirus B19, influenza, CMV and Epstein-Barr virus. Some IMGT-functional V segments, including TRBV6-2 and TRBV6-3, could not be distinguished by the 87-base-pair reads and were therefore excluded. Correlated functional status among segregating V segments might be attributable to linkage disequilibrium, but an unknown experimental factor could not be ruled out. For the cohort, immune exposure information was limited to CMV serostatus. In a later genetic analysis, a missense DCLRE1C variant was associated with V-gene and J-gene trimming of TCR beta chains, and the association was replicated in an independent cohort. HLA typing was unavailable for some donors at each locus, so association tests used only the typed subset. In vitro tests confirmed that a few of the cytomegalovirus-associated TCR beta chains recognize cytomegalovirus antigens. Roughly uniform sequencing depth across donors was assumed in presence/absence analyses, although this assumption may not hold. Most CMV-associated TCR beta chains appeared to be HLA-restricted in a later analysis, and the HLA associations seemed to be driven largely by CMV exposure. A further reported finding was that TCR beta sequences accurately predicted the HLA-A and HLA-B alleles for most subjects in the first cohort. It was suggested by the authors that the approach could potentially be generalized to other disease states and immunological phenotypes. A cluster of highly shared sequence variants was judged likely to represent a technical artifact of the sequencing pipeline. When HLA alleles, especially DR and DQ, strongly co-occurred, attributing TCR associations to individual alleles was difficult. Broadly in line with IMGT annotations, most TCR beta V segments showed up in productive rearrangements about 87% or about 30% of the time in an earlier analysis of about 500 of the donors.

Cut back by 3 bases and 2 bases, the V and J ends lie 8 bases apart. Reading the germline V gene gives CDR1 SGHTA and CDR2 FQGTGA. The CDR3 spans 13 residues, from the cysteine through the phenylalanine. The kept DNA is CDR3 alone, 39 bases in frame from the first base. The cohort comprised under 700 healthy bone marrow donors. At the time of sampling, every cohort member was nominally healthy, though immune exposures that went unrecorded were likely present. The donor was CMV seropositive and was included in the group of 300 or so seropositive cohort members. A peripheral blood sample was collected from each donor, and TCR beta sequencing was performed on peripheral blood mononuclear cells. The Qiagen DNeasy Blood Extraction Kit was used to extract genomic DNA from the blood cell samples. Receptor libraries were prepared by the immunoSEQ multiplex PCR assay. A mixture of 60 forward primers for TCR Vbeta segments and 13 reverse primers for TCR Jbeta segments was used in the multiplex PCR. A multiplex PCR assay on genomic DNA amplified the CDR3 region of rearranged TCR beta genes. On the Illumina HiSeq System, the amplified TCR beta libraries were sequenced as 87-base-pair reads. As for the authors' bioinformatics: Across the 500 to 750 repertoires, a later analysis counted tens of millions of unique TCR beta chains, roughly 11 million of which were shared by at least two donors. Raw reads were error-corrected and collapsed into unique sequences with a nearest-neighbor algorithm that merged closely related sequences to remove PCR and sequencing errors. V, D and J gene segments were assigned by aligning CDR3 sequences to IMGT reference sequences. For a sequence to be retained, a match of at least six nucleotides was required to both a V gene segment and a J gene segment. A rearrangement was called productive if the CDR3 had no stop codons and remained in frame with V and J, and every other rearrangement was called non-productive. CDR3 was defined according to IMGT convention as the region running from the second conserved V-encoded cysteine to the conserved J-encoded phenylalanine. The earlier analysis of about 570 of the donors excluded any sequence lacking an unambiguous match to a single V gene segment. In an earlier analysis of 587 of the donors, V segments were called functional above 56.7% productive rearrangements and were called segregating when the between-donor standard deviation exceeded 5%. A statistical classification framework was built for diagnosing cytomegalovirus status from the catalog of TCR beta chain sequences. In a later analysis, TCR nucleotide sequences were compared against IMGT/GENE-DB human TR gene sequences so that V and J genes could be assigned. Using the TCRdist pipeline, a later analysis assigned CDR3 sequences along with most-parsimonious VDJ recombination scenarios. A later analysis defined each TCR beta chain by its CDR3 amino acid sequence plus V-gene family, and excluded reads lacking a unique V-gene family. In a later analysis, fewer than 600 highly shared, low-generation-probability nucleotide sequences were removed to address suspected cross-contamination and a sequencing artifact. In a later analysis, a clonal expansion index for each public chain was calculated from normalized within-repertoire ranks of inferred template counts. In a later analysis, generation probabilities were computed with a VDJ recombination model fitted to out-of-frame rearrangements, and the resulting probabilities were checked against IGoR. A later analysis scored TCR-TCR, TCR-HLA and TCR-CMV co-occurrence with hypergeometric tests, applying a repertoire-size bias correction to TCR pairs. In a later analysis, false discovery rates were estimated by permuting HLA or CMV assignments 20 times. In a later analysis, co-occurring TCRs were grouped using DBSCAN, and TCRdist sequence similarity was added for clustering within HLA-allele-positive subsets. For co-occurrence clustering, repertoires with fewer than 30,000 or more than 120,000 public chains were excluded, along with roughly 5 repertoires with anomalous nucleotide sharing. The clones in this table, taken by TCRdb from immuneACCESS, are in-frame only. Not every clone is retained; where verified, under half of the shortfall comes from an unresolved V gene, and the cause of the rest is unknown. That table is the source of V, J and clone size, and D and trimming were worked out from the DNA. The sample has fewer than 85,000 clones on record, 74% of them singletons. Clones ranked in the top ten supply 7.5% to 9.5% of the sample.

With regard to this clone: There is no known antigen for this receptor. Per-base qualities were not stored, and no clone one base away is much larger.

Sequenced sample: PBMCs. The clonotype comes from a man aged 40-50 years in good health and CMV-seropositive. The chain is made from TRBV7-3 and TRBJ2-7; tentative D gene TRBD1, with 6 bases matching. The bases are TGTGCCAGCAGCTTCGGACAGACCTACGAGCAGTACTTC. The resulting protein is CASSFGQTYEQYF.